This T cell receptor (beta chain) is from a study of early T cells in non-severe SARS-CoV-2 infection. Across the whole study: Sequencing used unsorted whole-blood bulk RNA, so chains lack pairing. Study-level points and caveats: Matching with VDJdb favored anti-spike CD8 responses (missing private and CD4 specificities).

Only a few counts were recorded for this clonotype. Antigen specificity is unknown. Each cDNA molecule carried a unique molecular identifier. MiXCR, run by TCRdb on the 5' RACE reads, gives a single entry per CDR3 protein. The table lists tens of thousands of distinct CDR3 sequences, 9% to 15% of them singletons. The material sequenced was whole blood. The receptor's source is an adult who was a healthcare worker with PCR-confirmed SARS-CoV-2 infection or an uninfected control (not recorded which).

CDR3 DNA sequence: TGTGCCAGCAGTGCCGGGACGGGACCTAATGAGCAGTTCTTC. Amino acids: CASSAGTGPNEQFF. The J gene is TRBJ2-1, the V gene TRBV25-1; TRBD1 or TRBD2 may be the D gene (5 bases each). This CDR3 has 14 residues. Germline V gives CDR1 MGHDK, CDR2 SYGVNS. V lost 4 bases and J 7 bases, leaving 14 bases between the germline ends.